This entry features one T cell receptor (beta chain) sequence. Its cognate antigen is unknown. The data were produced by immunoSEQ multiplex PCR, yet TCRdb's version contains in-frame clones alone and is incomplete. The sample shows 400,000 to 500,000 clones, 75% to 90% of them seen only once. The entry originates in a study of Ad26.COV2.S vaccination and SARS-CoV-2 variants. Study-level results: Recipients given vaccine exceeded placebo recipients in spike-specific TCR breadth. Overall T cell responses may have been underestimated by the analyses of TCR breadth and depth.

Treatment defined: roughly 19 received Ad26.COV2.S at low or high dose, single or two shots; about five received placebo; per-sample allocation not given. All samples were drawn on day 63, counting from the first vaccine or placebo injection. The CDR3 sequence is 15 residues long. Trimming took 1 base from V and 3 from J, leaving 12 bases between them. The germline gives CDR1 LGHNA, CDR2 YSLEER. The receptor was isolated from a person between 18 and 59 years old who received the Ad26.COV2.S COVID-19 vaccine or a placebo. This material consisted of peripheral blood, taken in a trial of Ad26.COV2.S vaccine versus placebo. This rearrangement joins TRBV4-3 to TRBJ1-1; a possible D gene is TRBD1 (5 bases). CDR3 sequence (DNA): TGCGCCAGCAGCCAAGTATGGGGGACCCACACTGAAGCTTTCTTT. Protein sequence: CASSQVWGTHTEAFF.